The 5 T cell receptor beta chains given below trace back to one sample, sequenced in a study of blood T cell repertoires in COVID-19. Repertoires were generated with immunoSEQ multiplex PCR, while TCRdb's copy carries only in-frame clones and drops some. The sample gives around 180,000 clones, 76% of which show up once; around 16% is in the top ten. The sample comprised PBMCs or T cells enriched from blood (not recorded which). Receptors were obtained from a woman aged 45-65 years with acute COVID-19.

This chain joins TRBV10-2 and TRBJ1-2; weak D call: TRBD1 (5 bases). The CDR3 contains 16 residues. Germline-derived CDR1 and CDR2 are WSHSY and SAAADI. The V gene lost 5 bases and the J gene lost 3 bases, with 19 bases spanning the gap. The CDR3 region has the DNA TGCGCCAGCAGTCCCCTCGGGGGAAGGGGCGACTATGGCTACACCTTC. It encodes CASSPLGGRGDYGYTF.

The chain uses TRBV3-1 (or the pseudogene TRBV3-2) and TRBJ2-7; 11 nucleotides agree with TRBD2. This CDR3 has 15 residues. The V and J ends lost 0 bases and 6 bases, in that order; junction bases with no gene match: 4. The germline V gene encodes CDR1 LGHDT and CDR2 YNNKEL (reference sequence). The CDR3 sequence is CASSQDDSGGVEQYV. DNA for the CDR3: TGTGCCAGCAGCCAAGATGATAGCGGGGGGGTCGAGCAGTACGTC.

The CDR3 loop reads CASSYGGGRNQPQHF. CDR3 sequence (DNA): TGTGCCAGCAGTTACGGGGGGGGGCGAAATCAGCCCCAGCATTTT. V and J are TRBV6-2 or TRBV6-3 and TRBJ1-5; TRBD1 might be the D (6 bases). Germline values: CDR1 MNHEY, CDR2 SVGEGT. The CDR3 contains 15 residues. Trimming cost V 2 bases and J 4 bases, with 12 bases left between them.

The CDR3 DNA reads as TGTGCCAGCCAAACCAACTCCGGGGTTGGAGGCTACACCTTC. Its translation is CASQTNSGVGGYTF. This chain links TRBV5-5 with TRBJ1-2; D is undetermined. In germline, CDR1 is SGHKS, CDR2 YYEKEE (reference sequence). CDR3 length: 14 residues. V gave up 7 bases and J gave up 8 bases, with 21 bases separating them.

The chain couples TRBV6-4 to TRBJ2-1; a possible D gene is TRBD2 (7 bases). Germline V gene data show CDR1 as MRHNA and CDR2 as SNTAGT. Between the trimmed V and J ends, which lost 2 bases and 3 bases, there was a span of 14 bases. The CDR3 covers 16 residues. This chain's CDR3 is CASSDDAGALYNEQFF. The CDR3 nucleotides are TGTGCCAGCAGTGACGATGCGGGGGCCCTCTACAATGAGCAGTTCTTC.